The 17 T cell receptor beta chains in this list originate from one sample, sequenced in a study of T cell changes during pregnancy in multiple sclerosis. Sequencing was performed with immunoSEQ multiplex PCR; in TCRdb, only in-frame clones are kept and a portion is missing. Of roughly 31,000 clones in the sample, around 94% were seen once. The material was CD4+ T cells from peripheral blood mononuclear cells, obtained in the first trimester of pregnancy. The receptors were sampled from a female donor with multiple sclerosis, enrolled in a pregnancy study.

This chain joins TRBV9 and TRBJ1-2, with 8 bases lining up with TRBD1. Germline values: CDR1 SGDLS, CDR2 YYNGEE. The CDR3 runs 15 residues. V trimming: 4 bases; J trimming: 1 base; junction bases outside the gene matches: 6. CDR3 sequence (DNA): TGTGCCAGCAGCCCACGGACAGGGTATAACTATGGCTACACCTTC. Translated: CASSPRTGYNYGYTF.

V is TRBV13 and J is TRBJ2-7, with unresolved D. The CDR3 length is 15 residues. The V end lost 2 bases, the J end lost 0 bases, and 11 bases lay between the germline ends. CDR1 is PRHDT and CDR2 is FYEKMQ in the germline V gene (reference sequence). Here the CDR3 DNA reads TGTGCCAGCAGCTTATCTCCGAGGAGCTCCTACGAGCAGTACTTC. It yields the protein CASSLSPRSSYEQYF.

The chain is built from TRBV29-1 and TRBJ2-5; D is possibly TRBD2 (5 bases). The ends were cut back, 6 bases at V and 2 bases at J, with 13 bases in the middle. The CDR3 consists of 13 residues. Per germline, CDR1 SQVTM and CDR2 ANQGSEA. CDR3 region: CSVSVSAQETQYF. For the CDR3, the DNA is TGCAGCGTGTCAGTTAGCGCTCAAGAGACCCAGTACTTC.

This sequence joins TRBV19 and TRBJ1-2, with 7 positions matching TRBD1. The germline gives CDR1 LNHDA, CDR2 SQIVND (reference sequence). The junction had 16 bases not matched to a gene; V was cut back by 6 bases and J by 6 bases. CDR3 size: 16 residues. This chain's CDR3 is CASRRLGQPMEDGYTF. The CDR3 bases are TGTGCCAGTAGGAGACTGGGACAGCCCATGGAGGATGGCTACACCTTC.

The rearrangement links TRBV7-3 to TRBJ2-5; 8 positions agree with TRBD1. V lost 0 bases, J lost 8 bases, and 2 bases stayed unmatched. The length of the CDR3 is 13 residues. The germline CDR1 and CDR2 sequences are SGHTA and FQGTGA. The CDR3 is CASSLTGTGTQYF. For the CDR3, the DNA is TGTGCCAGCAGCTTAACCGGGACAGGAACCCAGTACTTC.

The chain couples TRBV5-5 to TRBJ2-3; D unresolved. V dropped 4 bases and J dropped 5 bases, with 14 bases sitting between them. The CDR3 runs 14 residues. Germline CDR1 SGHKS, CDR2 YYEKEE (reference sequence). In nucleotides, the CDR3 is TGTGCCAGCAGCGCTATACTGAATGGAGATACGCAGTATTTT. It encodes CASSAILNGDTQYF.

The chain carries TRBV7-8 and TRBJ1-2; TRBD1 agrees at 8 bases. CDR1 is SGHVS and CDR2 is FQNEAQ in the germline V gene. With V trimmed by 1 base and J by 4 bases, 5 bases remained unmatched. The CDR3 covers 15 residues. This CDR3 is CASSLGWTGIYGYTF. The DNA for the CDR3 is TGTGCCAGCAGCTTAGGGTGGACAGGGATCTATGGCTACACCTTC.

In this sample, this clone turned up once. This sequence joins TRBV6-1 and TRBJ1-3, with D possibly being TRBD1 (5 bases). The CDR3 consists of 17 residues. The ends were cut back, 2 bases at V and 2 bases at J, with 16 bases in the middle. From germline, CDR1 is MNHNS and CDR2 SASEGT. As DNA, the CDR3 is TGTGCCAGCAGTGAATTTCTTGGGGCGCGCGCTGGAAACACCATATATTTT. Its translation is CASSEFLGARAGNTIYF.

The J gene is TRBJ1-6, the V gene TRBV11-2; 9 positions agree with TRBD1. The CDR3 covers 16 residues. Germline CDR1 SGHAT, CDR2 FQNNGV. V trimming: 0 bases; J trimming: 7 bases; junction bases outside the gene matches: 4. Written as DNA, the CDR3 is TGTGCCAGCAGCTTAGACGTACAGGGGGCGAATTCACCCCTCCACTTT. Protein: CASSLDVQGANSPLHF. The complete variable domain, with remaining parts taken from reference TRBV11-2 and TRBJ1-6, reads EAGVAQSPRYKIIEKRQSVAFWCNPISGHATLYWYQQILGQGPKLLIQFQNNGVVDDSQLPKDRFSAERLKGVDSTLKIQPAKLEDSAVYLCASSLDVQGANSPLHFGNGTRLTVT.

J is TRBJ2-1 and V is TRBV18; no clear D gene. The V gene lost 2 bases and the J gene lost 1 base, with 9 bases spanning the gap. CDR3 length equals 15 residues. Per the germline V gene, CDR1 is KGHSH and CDR2 is LQKENI. CDR3 nucleotides: TGTGCCAGCTCACCAATGAGCGTTTCCTACAATGAGCAGTTCTTC. Translation gives CASSPMSVSYNEQFF.

This chain connects TRBV6-1 to TRBJ2-3; no firm D call. Per the germline V gene, CDR1 is MNHNS and CDR2 is SASEGT. The CDR3 has 14 amino acids. Trimming took off 6 bases at V and 2 bases at J, with 12 bases between the two ends. The CDR3 spells CASRTLEDTDTQYF. Written as DNA, the CDR3 is TGTGCCAGCAGGACCCTCGAGGACACAGATACGCAGTATTTT.

The chain employs TRBV11-2 and TRBJ1-2, with 12 positions matching TRBD1. V was pared by 4 bases and J by 7 bases, with 10 bases of the junction left unmatched. This CDR3 comprises 16 residues. Germline CDR1 is SGHAT and CDR2 is FQNNGV. CDR3 loop: CASSSPRDRGLGGYTF. CDR3 in DNA: TGTGCCAGCAGCTCTCCCCGGGACAGGGGGCTTGGTGGCTACACCTTC.

V and J are TRBV19 and TRBJ1-6, with D possibly TRBD1 on 5 matching bases. Germline values: CDR1 LNHDA, CDR2 SQIVND (reference sequence). The CDR3 has 15 residues. Trimming stripped 1 base from V and 8 bases from J, with 12 bases between. The CDR3 DNA reads TGTGCCAGTAGTATAGTCGGGACTGCCGATTCACCCCTCCACTTT. Its protein product is CASSIVGTADSPLHF.

The J gene is TRBJ1-2, the V gene TRBV15, with D perhaps matching TRBD1 (6 bases). Per the germline V gene, CDR1 is LNHNV and CDR2 is YYDKDF (reference sequence). Trimming removed 5 bases from V and 8 bases from J, with 15 bases in between. The CDR3 consists of 13 residues. The CDR3 coding sequence is TGTGCCACCAGCGCTCGTTACAGGGCCGGCTACACCTTC. Translating gives CATSARYRAGYTF.

Details on this clone: The junction departs from the called germline gene at one end, perhaps through a read error. The chain recombines TRBV7-7 with TRBJ2-5; 9 nucleotides align to TRBD1. The CDR3 totals 16 residues. The germline CDR1 and CDR2 sequences are SSHAT and FNYEAQ (reference sequence). This CDR3 reads CASSQTGGVGEETQYF. CDR3 bases: TGTGCTAGCAGCCAAACAGGGGGCGTAGGAGAAGAGACCCAGTACTTC.

The rearrangement uses TRBV27 and TRBJ1-1; D is ambiguous. V was cut by 0 bases and J by 4 bases, with 21 bases left in between. Germline CDR1 and CDR2: MNHEY and SMNVEV (reference sequence). CDR3 size: 18 residues. The CDR3 protein is CASSLSPAKDGLVTEAFF. CDR3 coding DNA: TGTGCCAGCAGTTTATCGCCGGCAAAGGATGGGCTTGTCACTGAAGCTTTCTTT.

The CDR3 spells CASSEPDRGEAFF. The CDR3 DNA sequence: TGTGCCAGCAGCGAGCCCGACAGGGGTGAAGCTTTCTTT. V and J are TRBV9 and TRBJ1-1, with TRBD1 matching over 8 bases. With 3 bases clipped from V and 7 bases from J, the junction kept 5 bases outside the gene matches. This CDR3 is built from 13 residues. Per the germline V gene, CDR1 is SGDLS and CDR2 is YYNGEE.